This T cell receptor (beta chain) was retrieved from a study of T-cell reconstitution after alpha-beta-depleted transplantation in children. Germline lookup yields CDR1 MNHEY and CDR2 SVGAGI. This CDR3 has 15 amino acids. The trim removed 2 bases at V and 4 bases at J, leaving 6 bases unmatched. In its sample, this clonotype was seen many times. Unique molecular identifiers were used in preparing the TCRbeta library. TCRdb reanalysed the PCR reads using MiXCR and keeps one entry per CDR3 protein. The table includes 200,000 to 250,000 distinct CDR3 sequences, about 12% detected once. The sequencing here drew on PBMCs from the stem cell graft donor, taken from the stem cell graft. The chain uses TRBV6-5 and TRBJ2-7, with TRBD1 matching 9 bases. The sequence was obtained from a human donor who donated a stem cell graft to a child with acute lymphoblastic leukemia. The CDR3 sequence is CASSYDTGGAYEQYF. CDR3 nucleotide sequence: TGTGCCAGCAGTTACGATACAGGGGGCGCGTACGAGCAGTACTTC.